The TCR beta chain under discussion was sequenced for a study of OX40 agonist ivuxolimab in advanced cancers. Study-level information: The dose-escalation cohort was around 83% male, with a mean age of around 60 years, ranging about 23 to 79. Partial responses occurred in Three dose-escalation patients, one with hepatocellular carcinoma and two with cutaneous melanoma.

TCRdb's table, derived via immunoSEQ multiplex PCR, lists solely in-frame clones and lacks some. This table holds 81,000 or so clones, 88% found once. CDR3 length equals 13 residues. V was cut by 1 base and J by 8 bases, with 10 bases left in between. Looked up from germline, CDR1 is SGHRS and CDR2 is YFSETQ. The chain has TRBV5-1 and TRBJ2-1; TRBD2 might be the D (5 bases). The sample here was CD4+ or CD8+ T cells sorted from blood, taken in a trial of the OX40 agonist ivuxolimab. The TCR was taken from an adult with an advanced solid tumor such as melanoma, head and neck, liver or kidney cancer. This CDR3 reads CASSLPGWDEQFF. The CDR3 DNA reads as TGCGCCAGCAGCTTGCCGGGGTGGGATGAGCAGTTCTTC.